This TCR beta chain is drawn from a study of regulatory T cells in long-lasting Graves disease. Points from the study as a whole: Newly diagnosed disease favored TRBV20-1 and TRBJ2-1 over persistent disease.

Time point meaning: newly diagnosed GD, antithyroid drugs for less than 3 months. PBMC RNA served as the TCR library source. V dropped 3 bases and J dropped 0 bases, with 8 bases sitting between them. Germline V lookup: CDR1 KGHSH, CDR2 LQKENI. CDR3 length: 14 amino acids. At least ten counts were recorded for this clonotype. The antigen remains unidentified. Libraries of TCR beta came from iRepertoire HTBI primers plus Arm-PCR of CDR3 regions. How the authors handled the data: Taken together, the samples had roughly 56 TRBV and 15 or so TRBJ segments identified. TCRdb redid the calling of the multiplex PCR reads with MiXCR, one entry per CDR3 protein. The V and J calls reflect TCRdb's pipeline rather than the authors' work. This sample has 530,000 or so distinct CDR3 sequences, with less than 15% found just once. This sample was also put to use in a study of T cells in Graves' hyperthyroidism and ophthalmopathy. From that second work: Blood held most thyroid clonotypes expanded above 0.001 frequency. Progression to ophthalmopathy was predicted a median of approximately 6.4 months early.

The sequenced sample was peripheral blood mononuclear cells (PBMCs), obtained at new diagnosis, from a patient treated with antithyroid drugs. The chain combines TRBV18 with TRBJ1-1, with D hard to call. The sequence derives from a young man with Graves disease. CDR3 sequence: CASSPGKVNTEAFF. The CDR3 region has the DNA TGTGCCAGCTCACCGGGTAAGGTGAACACTGAAGCTTTCTTT.